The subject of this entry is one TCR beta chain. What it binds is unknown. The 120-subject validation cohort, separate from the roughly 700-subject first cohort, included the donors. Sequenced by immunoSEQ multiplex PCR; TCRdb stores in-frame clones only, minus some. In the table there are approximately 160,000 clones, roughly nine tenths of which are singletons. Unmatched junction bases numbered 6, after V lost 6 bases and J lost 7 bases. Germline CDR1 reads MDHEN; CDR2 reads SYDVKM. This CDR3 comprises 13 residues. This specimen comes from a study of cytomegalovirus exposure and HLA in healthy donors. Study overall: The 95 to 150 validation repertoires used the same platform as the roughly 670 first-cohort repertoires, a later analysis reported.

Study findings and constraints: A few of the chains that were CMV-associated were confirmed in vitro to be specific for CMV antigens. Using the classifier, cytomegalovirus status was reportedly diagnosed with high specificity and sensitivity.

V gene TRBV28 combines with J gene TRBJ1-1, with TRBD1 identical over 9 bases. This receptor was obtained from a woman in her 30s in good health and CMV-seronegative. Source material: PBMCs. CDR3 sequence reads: CASSVTGGVEAFF. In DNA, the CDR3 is TGTGCCAGCAGCGTGACAGGGGGGGTTGAAGCTTTCTTT.